This T cell receptor (beta chain) stems from a study of T cell repertoires in aging, cancer and after chemotherapy. Overall study: Over several months to years, re-sampled healthy donor repertoires clearly shared clones. The whole study produced a dataset of roughly 8.8 million TCR reads. Findings and limits, study-wide: Median generation probability rose over the chemotherapy interval in each cancer cohort, suggesting rebound thymic output. Untreated cancer patients had significantly lower blood TCR diversity than age-matched healthy donors.

The CDR3 loop spans 16 amino acids. CDR1 MNHNY and CDR2 SVGAGI come from the germline V gene (reference sequence). Trimming removed 8 bases from V and 0 bases from J, with 14 bases in between. About this clonotype: The target antigen is unknown.

Multiplex touch-down PCR with TRB-A/B primers amplified rearranged V-D-J TRB sequences. In TCRdb, the multiplex PCR reads were re-called with MiXCR into one record per CDR3 protein. The sample shows about 11,000 distinct CDR3 sequences, roughly 33% of them seen only once. TCR beta rearrangements were amplified from peripheral blood genomic DNA. Sequenced input: blood. The J gene is TRBJ2-6, the V gene TRBV6-6; D tentatively fits TRBD1 or TRBD2 (5 bases each). This TCR was recovered from a human donor in good health. The donor label of this sample is uncertain. This chain's CDR3 is CASFSGRLSGANVLTF. The CDR3 region has the DNA TGTGCCAGCTTTTCGGGACGTCTCTCTGGGGCCAACGTCCTGACTTTC.